One sample yielded the 23 T cell receptor beta chains listed below, sequenced in a study of cytomegalovirus exposure and HLA in healthy donors. PCR employed 60 Vbeta and 13 Jbeta primers. TCRdb's copy holds only in-frame clones and misses some; the assay was immunoSEQ multiplex PCR. The sample has some 190,000 clones; roughly 77% are singletons. The source material was PBMCs. The source is a woman in her fifties or sixties in good health and CMV-seronegative.

This chain links TRBV7-9 with TRBJ2-3; TRBD2 agrees at 9 bases. Germline trimming cut 1 base from V and 4 bases from J; bases unmatched to any gene: 3. The CDR3 extends over 15 amino acids. Germline V gives CDR1 SEHNR, CDR2 FQNEAQ (reference sequence). The CDR3 protein is CASSLEGGRADTQYF. The CDR3 coding sequence is TGTGCCAGCAGCTTAGAGGGCGGGAGGGCAGATACGCAGTATTTT.

Comments on this clone: At one end, the junction sequence differs from germline, possibly due to a read error. This chain links TRBV7-9 with TRBJ2-5, with 8 bases that match TRBD2. Germline CDR1 SEHNR, CDR2 FQNEAQ (reference sequence). CDR3 length: 16 amino acids. The CDR3 DNA sequence: TGTTCCAGCAGCCGGGGGGGGCCAGGGAGCGGAGAGACCCAGTACTTC. Protein: CSSSRGGPGSGETQYF.

This chain links TRBV9 with TRBJ2-5, with a tentative D call TRBD2 (5 bases). Trimming removed 0 bases from V and 2 bases from J, with 5 bases in between. Germline loops: CDR1 SGDLS, CDR2 YYNGEE. The CDR3 has 13 residues. The CDR3 region has the DNA TGTGCCAGCAGCGTAGGCGGGCAAGAGACCCAGTACTTC. It codes for CASSVGGQETQYF. Full variable domain (rest looked up from reference TRBV9 and TRBJ2-5): DSGVTQTPKHLITATGQRVTLRCSPRSGDLSVYWYQQSLDQGLQFLIQYYNGEERAKGNILERFSAQQFPDLHSELNLSSLELGDSALYFCASSVGGQETQYFGPGTRLLVL.

The chain uses TRBV4-2 and TRBJ1-4; the D gene is possibly TRBD1 (6 bases). This CDR3 spans 16 amino acids. Germline V gene data show CDR1 as LGHNA and CDR2 as YNFKEQ. The V end was cut by 4 bases, the J end by 4 bases, with 16 bases between. CDR3 amino acids: CASSLGHGQYNEKLFF. In DNA, the CDR3 is TGTGCCAGCAGCCTCGGGCACGGACAGTATAATGAAAAACTGTTTTTT.

V gene TRBV10-3 combines with J gene TRBJ2-1, with D perhaps TRBD2 (5 bases). The V gene's germline CDR1 is ENHRY and CDR2 SYGVKD. The germline V and J ends were trimmed by 2 bases and 11 bases, with 13 bases remaining between them. CDR3 length: 13 residues. CDR3 in amino acids: CAISEATPTKQFF. The CDR3 region has the DNA TGTGCCATCAGTGAGGCTACTCCGACTAAGCAGTTCTTC.

V is TRBV19 and J is TRBJ2-3, with D possibly TRBD1 on 6 matching bases. There are 14 residues in the CDR3. Germline V gene data show CDR1 as LNHDA and CDR2 as SQIVND (reference sequence). V was pared by 9 bases and J by 4 bases, with 17 bases between. The CDR3 here is CASTGFGVADTQYF. The CDR3 DNA reads TGTGCCAGCACAGGGTTTGGAGTTGCAGATACGCAGTATTTT.

The chain carries TRBV7-9 and TRBJ2-7, with 10 bases fitting TRBD2. V lost 5 bases, J lost 0 bases, and 7 bases stayed unmatched. Germline lookup yields CDR1 SEHNR and CDR2 FQNEAQ (reference sequence). This CDR3 has 16 residues. CDR3 sequence (DNA): TGTGCCAGCAGCCGCTCTAGCGGGAGCCTCTCCTACGAGCAGTACTTC. Translating it yields CASSRSSGSLSYEQYF. Full variable domain (rest looked up from reference TRBV7-9 and TRBJ2-7): DTGVSQNPRHKITKRGQNVTFRCDPISEHNRLYWYRQTLGQGPEFLTYFQNEAQLEKSRLLSDRFSAERPKGSFSTLEIQRTEQGDSAMYLCASSRSSGSLSYEQYFGPGTRLTVT.

The chain uses TRBV29-1 and TRBJ2-1; 12 bases match TRBD2. Germline loops: CDR1 SQVTM, CDR2 ANQGSEA. Unmatched junction bases numbered 14, after V lost 2 bases and J lost 0 bases. CDR3 length: 20 amino acids. The CDR3 protein is CSVEFLRASGRGSSYNEQFF. The CDR3 DNA is TGCAGCGTTGAATTTCTCAGGGCTAGCGGGAGGGGGAGCTCCTACAATGAGCAGTTCTTC.

This chain uses TRBV7-2 with TRBJ1-1; 11 bases fit TRBD1. The CDR3 covers 16 residues. The V gene end was trimmed by 5 bases and the J gene end by 3 bases; junction bases not matched to a gene: 8. Germline V CDR1 and CDR2: SGHTA, FQGNSA. CDR3 bases: TGTGCCAGCAGCGCCGGGACAGGGGGTGCGGACACTGAAGCTTTCTTT. Translated: CASSAGTGGADTEAFF.

The chain carries TRBV9 and TRBJ2-3, with D maybe TRBD1 (5 bases). The CDR3 is 16 amino acids. From germline, CDR1 is SGDLS and CDR2 YYNGEE. The germline V and J ends were trimmed by 4 bases and 1 base, with 16 bases remaining between them. For the CDR3, the DNA is TGTGCCAGCAGCCCCAGACAGCTTAGTGGCACAGATACGCAGTATTTT. Translation gives CASSPRQLSGTDTQYF.

The chain links TRBV18 to TRBJ1-2; D might be TRBD1 (5 bases). The germline gives CDR1 KGHSH, CDR2 LQKENI. The V gene lost 6 bases and the J gene lost 8 bases, with 22 bases spanning the gap. This CDR3 is built from 15 residues. This chain's CDR3 is CASSPGGERGVGYTF. CDR3 bases: TGTGCCAGCTCTCCGGGGGGGGAGCGCGGCGTAGGCTACACCTTC.

This chain connects TRBV5-1 to TRBJ2-1; 7 nucleotides align to TRBD2. V was pared by 0 bases and J by 0 bases, with 6 bases of the junction left unmatched. CDR1 SGHRS and CDR2 YFSETQ come from the germline V gene. The CDR3 loop spans 17 amino acids. CDR3 region: CASSLVLAKVSYNEQFF. CDR3 coding DNA: TGCGCCAGCAGCTTGGTACTAGCGAAGGTCTCCTACAATGAGCAGTTCTTC.

The rearrangement links TRBV6-5 to TRBJ1-2; 7 bases fit TRBD1. Germline values: CDR1 MNHEY, CDR2 SVGAGI. The CDR3 covers 16 residues. J gave up 2 bases and V 4 bases, and 10 bases lay outside the gene matches. CDR3 in amino acids: CASSSIRRDRNYGYTF. The DNA for the CDR3 is TGTGCCAGCAGTTCAATCCGACGGGACAGAAACTATGGCTACACCTTC.

The chain uses TRBV7-9 and TRBJ2-5; the D gene is possibly TRBD2 (6 bases). The V gene lost 1 base and the J gene lost 2 bases, with 14 bases spanning the gap. Per germline, CDR1 SEHNR and CDR2 FQNEAQ (reference sequence). The CDR3 has 16 residues. The CDR3 region is CASSLGRTGVQETQYF. CDR3 bases: TGTGCCAGCAGCTTAGGCCGAACGGGGGTTCAAGAGACCCAGTACTTC.

V is TRBV9 and J is TRBJ2-1; the D gene is possibly TRBD1 (6 bases). The V and J ends lost 3 bases and 9 bases respectively, with 10 bases between them. The CDR3 is made up of 12 amino acids. In germline, CDR1 is SGDLS, CDR2 YYNGEE. This CDR3 reads CASSAQGSEQFF. The CDR3, as DNA: TGTGCCAGCAGCGCACAGGGCAGTGAGCAGTTCTTC.

The rearrangement joins TRBV9 to TRBJ1-3; 9 nucleotides match TRBD1. J lost 4 bases, V lost 3 bases, and 8 bases had no gene match. This CDR3 spans 16 amino acids. Germline lookup yields CDR1 SGDLS and CDR2 YYNGEE. CDR3 residues: CASSADGQGKGNTIYF. In DNA, the CDR3 is TGTGCCAGCAGCGCCGACGGACAGGGGAAGGGAAACACCATATATTTT.

The chain joins TRBV7-9 to TRBJ1-1; no firm D call. Germline V lookup: CDR1 SEHNR, CDR2 FQNEAQ (reference sequence). The CDR3 is made up of 15 amino acids. Trimming shortened V by 1 base and J by 1 base, and 10 bases separated the two germline ends. The CDR3 here is CASSLGRVGNTEAFF. CDR3 in DNA: TGTGCCAGCAGCTTAGGACGGGTGGGGAACACTGAAGCTTTCTTT.

This chain uses TRBV11-2 with TRBJ2-6, with TRBD2 as a possible D gene (5 bases). The V and J ends lost 5 bases and 1 base respectively, with 12 bases between them. The CDR3 loop spans 16 amino acids. Germline V gene sequence: CDR1 SGHAT, CDR2 FQNNGV. CDR3 coding DNA: TGTGCCAGCAGCAAACTAGGGATATCTGGGGCCAACGTCCTGACTTTC. Its translation is CASSKLGISGANVLTF. Complete variable domain (other parts from reference TRBV11-2 and TRBJ2-6): EAGVAQSPRYKIIEKRQSVAFWCNPISGHATLYWYQQILGQGPKLLIQFQNNGVVDDSQLPKDRFSAERLKGVDSTLKIQPAKLEDSAVYLCASSKLGISGANVLTFGAGSRLTVL.

The DNA for the CDR3 is TGTGCCAGCAGCTTAGGGCAGGTTAATTCACCCCTCCACTTT. It is translated as CASSLGQVNSPLHF. This chain joins TRBV7-9 and TRBJ1-6; D unresolved. The V gene lost 1 base and the J gene lost 6 bases, with 7 bases spanning the gap. The CDR3 loop spans 14 amino acids. The germline CDR1 and CDR2 sequences are SEHNR and FQNEAQ (reference sequence). Full variable domain (missing parts from reference TRBV7-9 and TRBJ1-6): DTGVSQNPRHKITKRGQNVTFRCDPISEHNRLYWYRQTLGQGPEFLTYFQNEAQLEKSRLLSDRFSAERPKGSFSTLEIQRTEQGDSAMYLCASSLGQVNSPLHFGNGTRLTVT.

There are a few counts of this clone. This rearrangement joins TRBV7-6 to TRBJ1-5; tentatively, D is TRBD1 (5 bases). Trimming stripped 5 bases from V and 7 bases from J, with 15 bases between. The germline gives CDR1 SGHVS, CDR2 FNYEAQ. There are 14 residues in the CDR3. The CDR3 DNA reads TGTGCCAGCAGCCTGATAAGCGGGGACCAGCCCCAGCATTTT. It specifies CASSLISGDQPQHF.

The V call is TRBV5-8, the J call TRBJ2-1; 8 positions agree with TRBD2. V lost 7 bases to trimming and J lost 5 bases; unmatched junction nucleotides: 5. CDR3 length: 13 amino acids. Germline lookup yields CDR1 SGHTS and CDR2 YDEGEE. The CDR3: CASLRTSHNEQFF. CDR3 DNA sequence: TGTGCCAGCCTGCGGACTAGCCACAATGAGCAGTTCTTC. Supplemented by reference TRBV5-8 and TRBJ2-1, the full variable domain reads EAGVTQSPTHLIKTRGQQATLRCSPISGHTSVYWYQQALGLGLQFLLWYDEGEERNRGNFPPRFSGRQFPNYSSELNVNALELEDSALYLCASLRTSHNEQFFGPGTRLTVL.

This rearrangement joins TRBV27 to TRBJ1-5; D may be TRBD1 (6 bases). Germline CDR1 is MNHEY and CDR2 is SMNVEV (reference sequence). This CDR3 region has 14 residues. V lost 6 bases, J lost 6 bases, and 15 bases lay in between. The CDR3: CASRLQGKGQPQHF. The DNA of the CDR3 is TGTGCCAGCAGACTCCAGGGGAAGGGTCAGCCCCAGCATTTT.

V gene TRBV4-2 combines with J gene TRBJ1-5; D call uncertain. V was cut by 1 base and J by 3 bases, with 10 bases left in between. The germline gives CDR1 LGHNA, CDR2 YNFKEQ. The CDR3 has 15 amino acids. CDR3 DNA sequence: TGTGCCAGCAGCCAAGCAGGCCAAAACAATCAGCCCCAGCATTTT. This codes for CASSQAGQNNQPQHF.